Listed here are 5 T cell receptor beta chains from one sample, sequenced in a study of T cell changes during pregnancy in multiple sclerosis. This table comes from immunoSEQ multiplex PCR, and its TCRdb copy is limited to in-frame clones, with some not included. The sample contains around 70,000 clones, 90% to 95% of which appear only once. Sequencing used peripheral blood, obtained in the second trimester of pregnancy. Receptors originate from a female donor in good health, enrolled as a control in a pregnancy study.

The genes are TRBV12-5 and TRBJ1-1; TRBD1 is a possible D gene (6 bases). The ends were cut back, 0 bases at V and 4 bases at J, with 12 bases in the middle. Per germline, CDR1 LGHNT and CDR2 FRNRAP. The CDR3 runs 15 residues. The CDR3 DNA reads TGTGCTAGTGGTTTGGTACGGGGGGCGCGCACTGAAGCTTTCTTT. Amino acid sequence: CASGLVRGARTEAFF.

The chain carries TRBV7-2 and TRBJ1-4; 8 nucleotides line up with TRBD1. Germline trimming cut 4 bases from V and 10 bases from J; bases unmatched to any gene: 8. Germline loops: CDR1 SGHTA, CDR2 FQGNSA. The CDR3 runs to 14 residues. The CDR3 DNA follows: TGTGCCAGCAGCTCGGACAGGGTCGTGGGAAAACTGTTTTTT. Protein sequence: CASSSDRVVGKLFF.

The chain links TRBV9 to TRBJ2-5; unclear D gene. This CDR3 spans 13 amino acids. Trimming left V 1 base short and J 5 bases short, with 9 bases between. The V gene's germline CDR1 is SGDLS and CDR2 YYNGEE. The CDR3 is CASSVLPLETQYF. CDR3 in DNA: TGTGCCAGCAGCGTACTACCCTTGGAGACCCAGTACTTC.

About this clone: One junction end does not reproduce the germline sequence, and a read error may be involved. The V and J genes are TRBV7-9 and TRBJ2-5; D possibly corresponds to TRBD2 (6 bases). The germline gives CDR1 SEHNR, CDR2 FQNEAQ (reference sequence). The CDR3 covers 11 residues. CDR3 sequence: CASSLGDSKDF. CDR3 nucleotides: TGTGCCAGCAGCTTAGGGGACTCGAAAGACTTC.

The V gene is TRBV7-2, the J gene TRBJ1-5; D gene unclear. V dropped 5 bases and J dropped 7 bases, with 12 bases sitting between them. CDR3 length: 13 amino acids. The germline gives CDR1 SGHTA, CDR2 FQGNSA. The CDR3 DNA follows: TGTGCCAGCAGCCCTTTGGCGGGGCAGCCCCAGCATTTT. Encoded protein: CASSPLAGQPQHF.